These 22 T cell receptor beta chains share one sample of origin, sequenced in a study of T cells and copy number aberrations in small-cell lung cancer. Sequencing used immunoSEQ multiplex PCR; TCRdb keeps in-frame clones, though not all of them. The table lists more than 9,500 clones, roughly 85% of them singletons. The material sequenced was normal tissue next to the tumor. The receptors shown here come from a man aged 55 to 69 with small cell lung cancer.

The chain employs TRBV18 and TRBJ1-1; unclear D gene. This CDR3 region has 14 residues. The germline CDR1 and CDR2 sequences are KGHSH and LQKENI. Trimming shortened V by 0 bases and J by 5 bases, and 10 bases separated the two germline ends. The CDR3 nucleotides read TGTGCCAGCTCACCACCAACAGCGCAGACTGAAGCTTTCTTT. It yields the protein CASSPPTAQTEAFF.

As to this clone: A much larger clone differs from this one at a single base, so this may be a read error. In the same sample, other DNA sequences code for this CDR3. The rearrangement links TRBV5-1 to TRBJ1-4; 10 bases agree with TRBD1. The CDR3 runs to 16 residues. Germline V gene data show CDR1 as SGHRS and CDR2 as YFSETQ. The CDR3 here is CASSPRDRGSDEKLFF. The CDR3 nucleotides are TGTGCCAGCAGCCCCCGGGACAGGGGATCCGATGAAAAACTGTTTTTT. Looking up the rest from reference TRBV5-1 and TRBJ1-4 gives the full variable domain: KAGVTQTPRYLIKTRGQQVTLSCSPISGHRSVSWYQQTPGQGLQFLFEYFSETQRNKGNFPGRFSGRQFSNSRSEMNVSTLELGDSALYLCASSPRDRGSDEKLFFGSGTQLSVL.

As regards this clone: At one end the junction does not follow the germline gene, possibly because of a read error. The chain combines TRBV11-3 with TRBJ1-3; D ambiguous. Germline CDR1 SGHNT, CDR2 YENEEA. The CDR3 contains 13 residues. CDR3 DNA sequence: TGTGCCAGCAGCTTATATGGCGGAAAGACCATATATTTT. This encodes CASSLYGGKTIYF.

The CDR3 sequence is CASSLLAGGVYQETQYF. The CDR3 bases are TGTGCCAGCAGTTTATTAGCGGGAGGGGTATACCAAGAGACCCAGTACTTC. V and J are TRBV28 and TRBJ2-5; 11 bases match TRBD2. In germline, CDR1 is MDHEN, CDR2 SYDVKM. There are 17 residues in the CDR3. The J segment lost 0 bases and the V segment lost 1 base, leaving 4 bases of the junction unmatched. The full variable domain, in which reference TRBV28 and TRBJ2-5 provide the parts outside the CDR3, is DVKVTQSSRYLVKRTGEKVFLECVQDMDHENMFWYRQDPGLGLRLIYFSYDVKMKEKGDIPEGYSVSREKKERFSLILESASTNQTSMYLCASSLLAGGVYQETQYFGPGTRLLVL.

J is TRBJ1-4 and V is TRBV19; no firm D call. The germline gives CDR1 LNHDA, CDR2 SQIVND (reference sequence). V was pared by 5 bases and J by 3 bases, with 10 bases between. The CDR3 consists of 14 residues. The CDR3 loop reads CASSHAWANEKLFF. The CDR3 bases are TGTGCCAGTAGTCACGCTTGGGCTAATGAAAAACTGTTTTTT.

CDR3 in amino acids: CSASGGETQYF. In DNA, the CDR3 is TGCAGTGCTTCAGGGGGGGAGACCCAGTACTTC. This chain uses TRBV20-1 with TRBJ2-5, with D possibly matching TRBD1 (7 bases). The germline V and J ends were trimmed by 5 bases and 5 bases, with 9 bases remaining between them. There are 11 residues in the CDR3. Germline lookup yields CDR1 DFQATT and CDR2 SNEGSKA (reference sequence).

The rearrangement links TRBV29-1 to TRBJ1-2; TRBD1 matches 7 bases. CDR1 SQVTM and CDR2 ANQGSEA come from the germline V gene. The CDR3 totals 14 residues. V lost 5 bases, J lost 4 bases, and 10 bases stayed unmatched. The CDR3 coding sequence is TGCAGCGTTCTAGTAGGGGGACAGTTCTATGGCTACACCTTC. Protein product: CSVLVGGQFYGYTF.

This clone was seen only a few times. This chain connects TRBV11-3 to TRBJ2-1; tentatively, D is TRBD2 (6 bases). The CDR3 contains 14 residues. Germline CDR1 and CDR2: SGHNT and YENEEA. With 3 bases removed from V and 2 bases from J, the gap between germline ends came to 8 bases. Written as DNA, the CDR3 is TGTGCCAGCAGCTTCGCGGGAACCTACAATGAGCAGTTCTTC. Encoded protein: CASSFAGTYNEQFF.

V usage is TRBV7-2 and J usage is TRBJ2-7, with D hard to call. Germline loops: CDR1 SGHTA, CDR2 FQGNSA. V was shortened by 2 bases and J by 5 bases, with 7 bases between the two germline ends. The CDR3 consists of 12 residues. CDR3 sequence (DNA): TGTGCCAGCAGCTTACGTTCCCACGAGCAGTACTTC. Translation gives CASSLRSHEQYF.

The chain joins TRBV5-4 to TRBJ1-4, with D perhaps TRBD1 (5 bases). The germline V gene has CDR1 SGHNT and CDR2 YYREEE (reference sequence). The CDR3 contains 13 residues. Between the trimmed V and J ends, which lost 4 bases and 14 bases, there was a span of 18 bases. In DNA, the CDR3 is TGTGCCAGCAGCAGGACCGGGACCGGGATCCTGTTTTTT. This sequence encodes CASSRTGTGILFF.

This sequence joins TRBV11-3 and TRBJ2-7; the match to TRBD2 covers 10 bases. In germline, CDR1 is SGHNT, CDR2 YENEEA. The CDR3 extends over 20 amino acids. The ends lost 4 bases at V and 0 bases at J; junction bases unmatched: 18. The DNA of the CDR3 is TGTGCCAGCAGCTACTTCGGGCTAGCGGGGGCCGACCAAACCTCCTACGAGCAGTACTTC. Its translation is CASSYFGLAGADQTSYEQYF.

V usage is TRBV21-1 and J usage is TRBJ2-1; TRBD2, the D gene given by the table, was not confirmed from the DNA. TRBV21-1 is noted as a pseudogene. The CDR3 is made up of 16 amino acids. The CDR3 spells CASSKGYTGSTIEQFF. CDR3 DNA: TGTGCCAGCAGCAAAGGATACACGGGGAGTACAATTGAGCAGTTCTTC.

The DNA of the CDR3 is TGTGCCAGCAGCCTAATGGGACTAGGGGGCACAGATACGCAGTATTTT. Its protein is CASSLMGLGGTDTQYF. The V gene is TRBV7-3, the J gene TRBJ2-3; the match to TRBD2 covers 8 bases. The germline V gene encodes CDR1 SGHTA and CDR2 FQGTGA. This CDR3 is 16 amino acids long. After removal of 5 bases from V and 1 base from J, the junction contained 8 bases not matched to a gene.

The count of this clone is one. This chain connects TRBV5-1 to TRBJ2-7; D could derive from TRBD1 or TRBD2 (6 bases each). Trimming removed 0 bases from V and 6 bases from J, with 13 bases in between. This CDR3 has 14 residues. Germline CDR1 reads SGHRS; CDR2 reads YFSETQ. This CDR3 is CASSLVGGTSEQYF. CDR3 in DNA: TGCGCCAGCAGCTTGGTGGGGGGCACGTCCGAGCAGTACTTC.

The rearrangement links TRBV11-3 to TRBJ2-3; D may be TRBD2 (6 bases). In germline, CDR1 is SGHNT, CDR2 YENEEA. Trimming took 4 bases from V and 0 from J, leaving 17 bases between them. The CDR3 extends over 17 amino acids. The CDR3 coding sequence is TGTGCCAGCAGCTCCGCCCTGACTAGTCTAAGCACAGATACGCAGTATTTT. It is translated as CASSSALTSLSTDTQYF. The whole variable domain, filled in from reference TRBV11-3 and TRBJ2-3, reads EAGVVQSPRYKIIEKKQPVAFWCNPISGHNTLYWYLQNLGQGPELLIRYENEEAVDDSQLPKDRFSAERLKGVDSTLKIQPAELGDSAVYLCASSSALTSLSTDTQYFGPGTRLTVL.

V and J are TRBV11-2 and TRBJ2-1; D uncertain. Per germline, CDR1 SGHAT and CDR2 FQNNGV. Trimming took off 2 bases at V and 8 bases at J, with 10 bases between the two ends. This CDR3 comprises 13 residues. The CDR3 is CASSLSSLHEQFF. CDR3 in DNA: TGTGCCAGCAGCTTATCCAGCCTTCATGAGCAGTTCTTC. Complete variable domain (other parts from reference TRBV11-2 and TRBJ2-1): EAGVAQSPRYKIIEKRQSVAFWCNPISGHATLYWYQQILGQGPKLLIQFQNNGVVDDSQLPKDRFSAERLKGVDSTLKIQPAKLEDSAVYLCASSLSSLHEQFFGPGTRLTVL.

The chain employs TRBV10-2 and TRBJ2-7, with D perhaps matching TRBD2 (6 bases). Trimming left V 5 bases short and J 0 bases short, with 11 bases between. Germline-derived CDR1 and CDR2 are WSHSY and SAAADI. The CDR3 is 14 amino acids. In nucleotides, the CDR3 is TGCGCCAGCAGTAGGGGACTGAGCTCCTACGAGCAGTACTTC. This gives the protein CASSRGLSSYEQYF.

This chain links TRBV5-4 with TRBJ2-5, with 13 nucleotides matching TRBD2. The CDR3 sequence is 15 residues long. CDR1 SGHNT and CDR2 YYREEE come from the germline V gene (reference sequence). V shed 3 bases, J shed 1 base, and the junction held 0 bases outside the gene matches. The CDR3 nucleotides read TGTGCCAGCAGCTGGACTAGCGGGGGCCAAGAGACCCAGTACTTC. Its protein is CASSWTSGGQETQYF.

This clone was found once. The chain links TRBV7-8 to TRBJ2-7; D may be TRBD2 (6 bases). Trimming pared 7 bases from V and 1 base from J, leaving 20 bases between. The germline CDR1 and CDR2 sequences are SGHVS and FQNEAQ. The CDR3 length is 16 residues. The CDR3 coding sequence is TGTGCCAGCACCCGTGGAGGGTTTGGGACTTCCTACGAGCAGTACTTC. Translated: CASTRGGFGTSYEQYF. The full variable domain, completed using reference TRBV7-8 and TRBJ2-7, is GAGVSQSPRYKVAKRGQDVALRCDPISGHVSLFWYQQALGQGPEFLTYFQNEAQLDKSGLPSDRFFAERPEGSVSTLKIQRTQQEDSAVYLCASTRGGFGTSYEQYFGPGTRLTVT.

J is TRBJ2-2 and V is TRBV5-1; 8 bases fit TRBD2. This CDR3 has 17 amino acids. Trimming removed 4 bases from V and 1 base from J; junction bases left unmatched: 9. Per the germline V gene, CDR1 is SGHRS and CDR2 is YFSETQ. CDR3 sequence: CASSPQVAGGNTGELFF. CDR3 nucleotide sequence: TGCGCCAGCAGCCCCCAAGTGGCGGGAGGGAACACCGGGGAGCTGTTTTTT.

This clone occurred a few times. This chain joins TRBV27 and TRBJ2-3; tentatively, D is TRBD1 (5 bases). Trimming removed 6 bases from V and 6 bases from J, with 13 bases in between. Germline lookup yields CDR1 MNHEY and CDR2 SMNVEV (reference sequence). The CDR3 totals 13 residues. In nucleotides, the CDR3 is TGTGCCAGCAGGCAACAGGTCCTGGATACGCAGTATTTT. This codes for CASRQQVLDTQYF.

The chain has TRBV27 and TRBJ2-7; D is ambiguous. This CDR3 contains 14 residues. Between the trimmed V and J ends, which lost 7 bases and 5 bases, there was a span of 18 bases. From germline, CDR1 is MNHEY and CDR2 SMNVEV (reference sequence). The CDR3 reads CASKVGGFMNEQYF. DNA of the CDR3: TGTGCCAGCAAAGTGGGCGGATTTATGAACGAGCAGTACTTC.